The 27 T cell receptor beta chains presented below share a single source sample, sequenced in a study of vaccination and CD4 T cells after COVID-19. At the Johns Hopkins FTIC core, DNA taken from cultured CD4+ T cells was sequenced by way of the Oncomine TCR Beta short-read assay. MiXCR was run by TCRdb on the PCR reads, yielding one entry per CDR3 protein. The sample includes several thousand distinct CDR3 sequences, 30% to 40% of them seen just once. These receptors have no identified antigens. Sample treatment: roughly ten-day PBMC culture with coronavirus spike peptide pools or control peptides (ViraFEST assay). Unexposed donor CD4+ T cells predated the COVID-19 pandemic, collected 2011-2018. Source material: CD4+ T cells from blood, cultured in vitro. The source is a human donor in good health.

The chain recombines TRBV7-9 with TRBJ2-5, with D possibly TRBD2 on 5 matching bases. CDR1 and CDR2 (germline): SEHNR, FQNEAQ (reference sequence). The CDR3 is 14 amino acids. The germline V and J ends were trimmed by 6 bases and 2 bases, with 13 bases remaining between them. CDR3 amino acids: CASSPSREQETQYF. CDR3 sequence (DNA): TGTGCCAGCAGTCCTTCACGGGAACAAGAGACCCAGTACTTC.

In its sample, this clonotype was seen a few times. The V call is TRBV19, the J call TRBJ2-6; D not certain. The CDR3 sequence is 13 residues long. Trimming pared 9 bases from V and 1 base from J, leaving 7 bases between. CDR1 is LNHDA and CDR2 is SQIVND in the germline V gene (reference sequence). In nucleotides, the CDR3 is TGTGCCAGCCATCAATCTGGGGCCAACGTCCTGACTTTC. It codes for CASHQSGANVLTF.

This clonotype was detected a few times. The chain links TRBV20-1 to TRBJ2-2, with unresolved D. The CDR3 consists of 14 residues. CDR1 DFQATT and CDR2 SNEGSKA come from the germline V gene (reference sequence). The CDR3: CSTPASSLAGELFF. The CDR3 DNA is TGCAGCACCCCAGCTTCGAGCCTCGCCGGGGAGCTGTTTTTT.

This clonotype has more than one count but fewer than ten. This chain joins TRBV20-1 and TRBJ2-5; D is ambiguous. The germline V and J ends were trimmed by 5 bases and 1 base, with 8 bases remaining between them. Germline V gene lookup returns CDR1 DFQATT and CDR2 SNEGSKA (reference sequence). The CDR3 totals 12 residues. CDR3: CSAQPGQETQYF. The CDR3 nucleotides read TGCAGTGCTCAGCCGGGCCAAGAGACCCAGTACTTC.

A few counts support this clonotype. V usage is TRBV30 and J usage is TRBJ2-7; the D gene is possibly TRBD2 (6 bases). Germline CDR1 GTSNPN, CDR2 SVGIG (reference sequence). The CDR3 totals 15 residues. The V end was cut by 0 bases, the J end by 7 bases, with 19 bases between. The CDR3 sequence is CAWSVTGTLRGEQYF. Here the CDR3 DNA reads TGTGCCTGGAGTGTAACGGGGACTTTGAGGGGAGAGCAGTACTTC.

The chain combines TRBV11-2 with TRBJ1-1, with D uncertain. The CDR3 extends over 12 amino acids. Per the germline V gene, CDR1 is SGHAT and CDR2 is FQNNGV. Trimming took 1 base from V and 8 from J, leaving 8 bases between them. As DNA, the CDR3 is TGTGCCAGCAGCTTAGGTACAGCCGAAGCTTTCTTT. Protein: CASSLGTAEAFF.

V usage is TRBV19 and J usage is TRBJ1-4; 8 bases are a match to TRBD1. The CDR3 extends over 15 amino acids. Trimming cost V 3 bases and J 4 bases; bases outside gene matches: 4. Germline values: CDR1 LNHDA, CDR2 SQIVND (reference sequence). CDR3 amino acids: CASSIPGQVNEKLFF. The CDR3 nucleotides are TGTGCCAGTAGTATCCCGGGACAGGTTAATGAAAAACTGTTTTTT.

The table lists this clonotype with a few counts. CDR3 nucleotide sequence: TGCAGTGCGGCGGTAGCGGGGTTCTCCCAGTTCTTC. It translates to CSAAVAGFSQFF. The genes are TRBV20-1 and TRBJ2-1; 8 bases map to TRBD2. Germline V gene data show CDR1 as DFQATT and CDR2 as SNEGSKA (reference sequence). V was pared by 6 bases and J by 13 bases, with 11 bases of the junction left unmatched. The CDR3 is made up of 12 amino acids.

The chain's CDR3 is CASSRNSLELKDTQYF. CDR3 nucleotide sequence: TGTGCCAGCAGCCGCAATAGTTTGGAGTTGAAAGATACGCAGTATTTT. The chain joins TRBV11-2 to TRBJ2-3; D remains ambiguous. CDR1 and CDR2 from the germline V gene are SGHAT and FQNNGV. This CDR3 is built from 16 residues. With 5 bases removed from V and 5 bases from J, the gap between germline ends came to 20 bases.

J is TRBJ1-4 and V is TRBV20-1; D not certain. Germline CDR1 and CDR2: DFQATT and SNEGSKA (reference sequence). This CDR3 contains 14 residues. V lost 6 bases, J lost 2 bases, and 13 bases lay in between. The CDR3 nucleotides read TGCAGTGCCGCCGAGACGGGGACTAATGAAAAACTGTTTTTT. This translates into CSAAETGTNEKLFF.

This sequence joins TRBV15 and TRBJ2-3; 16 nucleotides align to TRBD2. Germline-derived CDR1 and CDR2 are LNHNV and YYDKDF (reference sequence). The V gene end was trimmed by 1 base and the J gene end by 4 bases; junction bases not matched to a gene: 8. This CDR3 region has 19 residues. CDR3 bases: TGTGCCACCAGCAGAGCAAAAGGGACTAGCGGGGGGGTAGCAGATACGCAGTATTTT. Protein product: CATSRAKGTSGGVADTQYF. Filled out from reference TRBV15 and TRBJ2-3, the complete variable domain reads DAMVIQNPRYQVTQFGKPVTLSCSQTLNHNVMYWYQQKSSQAPKLLFHYYDKDFNNEADTPDNFQSRRPNTSFCFLDIRSPGLGDTAMYLCATSRAKGTSGGVADTQYFGPGTRLTVL.

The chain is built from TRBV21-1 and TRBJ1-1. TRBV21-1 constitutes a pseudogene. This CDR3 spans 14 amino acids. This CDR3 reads CASSKWRGNTEAFF. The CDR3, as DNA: TGTGCCAGCAGCAAATGGAGGGGCAACACTGAAGCTTTCTTT.

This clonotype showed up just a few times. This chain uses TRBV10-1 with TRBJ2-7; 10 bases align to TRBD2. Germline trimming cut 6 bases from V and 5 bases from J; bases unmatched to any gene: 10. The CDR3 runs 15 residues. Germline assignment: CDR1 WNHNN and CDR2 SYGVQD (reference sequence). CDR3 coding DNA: TGCGCCAGCAGCTCTAGCGGGAGTTCTCGGGACGAGCAGTACTTC. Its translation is CASSSSGSSRDEQYF.

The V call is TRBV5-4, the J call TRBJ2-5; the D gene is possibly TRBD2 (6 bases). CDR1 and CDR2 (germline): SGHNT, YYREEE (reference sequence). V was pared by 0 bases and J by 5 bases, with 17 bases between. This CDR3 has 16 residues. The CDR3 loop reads CASSLAGPGGLETQYF. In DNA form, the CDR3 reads TGTGCCAGCAGCTTGGCCGGCCCCGGGGGTTTGGAGACCCAGTACTTC.

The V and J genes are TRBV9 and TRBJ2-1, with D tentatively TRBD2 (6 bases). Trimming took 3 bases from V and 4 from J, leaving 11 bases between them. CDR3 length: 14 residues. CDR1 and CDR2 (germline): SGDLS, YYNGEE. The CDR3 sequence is CASSGAGRYNEQFF. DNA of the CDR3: TGTGCCAGCAGCGGGGCGGGGAGGTACAATGAGCAGTTCTTC.

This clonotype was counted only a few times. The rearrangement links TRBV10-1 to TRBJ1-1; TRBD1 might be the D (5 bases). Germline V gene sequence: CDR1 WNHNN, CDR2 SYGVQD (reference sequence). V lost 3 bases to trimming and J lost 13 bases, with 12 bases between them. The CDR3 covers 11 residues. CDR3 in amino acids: CASSDNLQVFF. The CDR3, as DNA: TGCGCCAGCAGTGACAACCTACAGGTTTTCTTT.

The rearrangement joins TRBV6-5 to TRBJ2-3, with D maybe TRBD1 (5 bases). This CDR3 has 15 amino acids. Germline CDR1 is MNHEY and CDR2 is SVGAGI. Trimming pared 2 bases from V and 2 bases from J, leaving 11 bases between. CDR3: CASSYRQGTTDTQYF. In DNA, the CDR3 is TGTGCCAGCAGTTACAGGCAGGGTACCACAGATACGCAGTATTTT.

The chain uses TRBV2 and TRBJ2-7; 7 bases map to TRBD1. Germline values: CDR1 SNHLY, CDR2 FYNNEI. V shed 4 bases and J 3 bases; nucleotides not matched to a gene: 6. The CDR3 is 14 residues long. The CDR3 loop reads CASSAWQGDYEQYF. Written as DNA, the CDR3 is TGTGCCAGCAGTGCTTGGCAGGGGGACTACGAGCAGTACTTC.

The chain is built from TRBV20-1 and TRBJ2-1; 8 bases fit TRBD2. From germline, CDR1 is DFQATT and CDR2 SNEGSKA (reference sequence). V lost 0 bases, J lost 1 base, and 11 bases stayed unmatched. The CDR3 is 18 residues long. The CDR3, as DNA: TGCAGTGCTAGAGATCAAGTGAGCGGGAGCAGGTCCTACAATGAGCAGTTCTTC. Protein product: CSARDQVSGSRSYNEQFF.

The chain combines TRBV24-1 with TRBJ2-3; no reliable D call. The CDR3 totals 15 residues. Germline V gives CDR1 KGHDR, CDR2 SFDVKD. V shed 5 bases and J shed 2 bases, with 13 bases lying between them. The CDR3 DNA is TGTGCCACCAGTGGAGGAACTTTTAACACAGATACGCAGTATTTT. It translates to CATSGGTFNTDTQYF.

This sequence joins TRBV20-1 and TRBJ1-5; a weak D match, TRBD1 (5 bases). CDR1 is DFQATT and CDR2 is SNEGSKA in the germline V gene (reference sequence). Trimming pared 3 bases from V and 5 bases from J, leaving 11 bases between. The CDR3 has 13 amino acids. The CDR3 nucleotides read TGCAGTGCTAGTCTACAGGTTGATCAGCCCCAGCATTTT. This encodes CSASLQVDQPQHF.

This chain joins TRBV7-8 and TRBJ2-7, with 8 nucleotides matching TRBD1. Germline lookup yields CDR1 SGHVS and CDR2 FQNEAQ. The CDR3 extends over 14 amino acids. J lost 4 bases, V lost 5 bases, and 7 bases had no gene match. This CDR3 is CASSPQGAWYEQYF. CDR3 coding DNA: TGTGCCAGCAGCCCCCAGGGGGCCTGGTACGAGCAGTACTTC. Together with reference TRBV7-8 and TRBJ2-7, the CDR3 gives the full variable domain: GAGVSQSPRYKVAKRGQDVALRCDPISGHVSLFWYQQALGQGPEFLTYFQNEAQLDKSGLPSDRFFAERPEGSVSTLKIQRTQQEDSAVYLCASSPQGAWYEQYFGPGTRLTVT.

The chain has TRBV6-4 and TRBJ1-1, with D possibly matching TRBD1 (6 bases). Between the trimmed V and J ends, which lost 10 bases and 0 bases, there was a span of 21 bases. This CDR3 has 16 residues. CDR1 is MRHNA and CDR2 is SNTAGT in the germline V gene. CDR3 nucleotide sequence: TGTGCCACCTCAGGAGGGGGATGGGGGATGAACACTGAAGCTTTCTTT. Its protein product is CATSGGGWGMNTEAFF.

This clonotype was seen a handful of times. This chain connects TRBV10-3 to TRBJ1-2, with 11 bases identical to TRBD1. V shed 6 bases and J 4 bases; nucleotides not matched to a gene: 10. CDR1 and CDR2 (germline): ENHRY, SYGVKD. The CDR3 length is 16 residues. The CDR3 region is CAIRLTRTGGVYGYTF. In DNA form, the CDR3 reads TGTGCCATCAGGCTTACCCGGACAGGGGGCGTCTATGGCTACACCTTC.

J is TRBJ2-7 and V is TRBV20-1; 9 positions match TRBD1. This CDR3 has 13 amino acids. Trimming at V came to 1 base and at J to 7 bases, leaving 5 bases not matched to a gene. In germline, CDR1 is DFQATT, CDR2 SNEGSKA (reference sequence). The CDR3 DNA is TGCAGTGCTAGAGGACAGGGGGTGAATGAGCAGTACTTC. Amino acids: CSARGQGVNEQYF.

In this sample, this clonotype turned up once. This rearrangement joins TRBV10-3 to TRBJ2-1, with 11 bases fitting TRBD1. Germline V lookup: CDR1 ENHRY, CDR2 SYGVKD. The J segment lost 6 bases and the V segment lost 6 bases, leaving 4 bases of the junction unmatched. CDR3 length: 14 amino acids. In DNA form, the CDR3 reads TGTGCCATCAGAGGGGACAGGGGGAGCAATGAGCAGTTCTTC. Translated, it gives CAIRGDRGSNEQFF.

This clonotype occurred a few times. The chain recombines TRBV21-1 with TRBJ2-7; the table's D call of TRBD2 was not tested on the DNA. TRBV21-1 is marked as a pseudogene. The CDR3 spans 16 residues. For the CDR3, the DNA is TGTGCCAGCAAAAAACGGGCCGGGACTTCCTCCTACGAGCAGTACTTC. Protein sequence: CASKKRAGTSSYEQYF.